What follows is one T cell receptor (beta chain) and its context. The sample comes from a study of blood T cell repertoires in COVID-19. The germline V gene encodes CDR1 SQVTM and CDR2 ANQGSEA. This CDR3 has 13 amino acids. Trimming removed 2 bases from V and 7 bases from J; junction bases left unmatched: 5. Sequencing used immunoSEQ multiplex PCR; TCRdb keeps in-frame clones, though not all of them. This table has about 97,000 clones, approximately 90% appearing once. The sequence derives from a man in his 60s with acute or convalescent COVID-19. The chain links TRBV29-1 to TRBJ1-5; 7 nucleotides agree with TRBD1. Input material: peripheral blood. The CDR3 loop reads CSVEQGVGQPQHF. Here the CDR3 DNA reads TGCAGCGTTGAACAGGGGGTGGGACAGCCCCAGCATTTT.